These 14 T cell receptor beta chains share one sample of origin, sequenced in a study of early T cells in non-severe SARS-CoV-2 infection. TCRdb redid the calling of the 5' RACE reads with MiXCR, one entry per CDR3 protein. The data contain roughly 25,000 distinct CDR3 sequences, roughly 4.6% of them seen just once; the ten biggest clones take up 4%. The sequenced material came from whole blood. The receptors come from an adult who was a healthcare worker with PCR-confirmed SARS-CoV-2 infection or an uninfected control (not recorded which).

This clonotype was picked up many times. In nucleotides, the CDR3 is TGTGCCAGCAGCGCCACGGGGGTGGATGAAGCTTTCTTT. The encoded protein is CASSATGVDEAFF. The rearrangement links TRBV13 to TRBJ1-1, with D possibly matching TRBD1 (5 bases). Germline-derived CDR1 and CDR2 are PRHDT and FYEKMQ (reference sequence). The V and J ends lost 5 bases and 7 bases respectively, with 14 bases between them. The CDR3 has 13 residues.

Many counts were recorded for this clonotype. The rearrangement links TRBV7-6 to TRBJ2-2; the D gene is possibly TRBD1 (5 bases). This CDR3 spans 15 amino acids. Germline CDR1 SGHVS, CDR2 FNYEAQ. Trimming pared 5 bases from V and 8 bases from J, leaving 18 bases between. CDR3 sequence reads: CASSQNQGSLGELFF. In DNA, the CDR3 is TGTGCCAGCAGCCAAAACCAGGGTTCATTAGGGGAGCTGTTTTTT.

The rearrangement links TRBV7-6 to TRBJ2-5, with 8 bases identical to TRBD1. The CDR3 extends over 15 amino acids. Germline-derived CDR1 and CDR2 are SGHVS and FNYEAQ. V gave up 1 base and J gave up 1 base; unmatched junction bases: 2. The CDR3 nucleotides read TGTGCCAGCAGCTTAGGAGGACAGGGCCAAGAGACCCAGTACTTC. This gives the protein CASSLGGQGQETQYF. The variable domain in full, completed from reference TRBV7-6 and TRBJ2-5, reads GAGVSQSPRYKVTKRGQDVALRCDPISGHVSLYWYRQALGQGPEFLTYFNYEAQQDKSGLPNDRFSAERPEGSISTLTIQRTEQRDSAMYRCASSLGGQGQETQYFGPGTRLLVL.

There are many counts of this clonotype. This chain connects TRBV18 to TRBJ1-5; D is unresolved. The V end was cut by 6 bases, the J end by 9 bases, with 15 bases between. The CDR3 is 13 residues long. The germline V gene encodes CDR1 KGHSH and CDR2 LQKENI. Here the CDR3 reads CASSPGRQWPQHF. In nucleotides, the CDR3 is TGTGCCAGCTCCCCGGGGAGGCAATGGCCCCAGCATTTT.

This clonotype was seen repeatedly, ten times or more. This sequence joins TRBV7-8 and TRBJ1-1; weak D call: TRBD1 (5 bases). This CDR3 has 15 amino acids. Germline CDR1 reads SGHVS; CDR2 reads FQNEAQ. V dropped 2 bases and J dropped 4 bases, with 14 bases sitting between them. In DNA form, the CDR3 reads TGTGCCAGCAGCTTACAGGGTGAGAAAAGCACTGAAGCTTTCTTT. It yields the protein CASSLQGEKSTEAFF.

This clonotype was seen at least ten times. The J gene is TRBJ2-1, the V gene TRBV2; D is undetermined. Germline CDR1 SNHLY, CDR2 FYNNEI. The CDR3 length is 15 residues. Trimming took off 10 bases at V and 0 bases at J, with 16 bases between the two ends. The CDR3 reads CATDMDGSSYNEQFF. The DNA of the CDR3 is TGTGCCACCGATATGGACGGAAGCTCCTACAATGAGCAGTTCTTC.

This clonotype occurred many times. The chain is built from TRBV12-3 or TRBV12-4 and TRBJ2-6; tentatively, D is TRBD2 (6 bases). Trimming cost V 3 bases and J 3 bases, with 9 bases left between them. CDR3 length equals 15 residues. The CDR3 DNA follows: TGTGCCAGCAGTTTTATCGGGGGTGGGGCCAACGTCCTGACTTTC. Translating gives CASSFIGGGANVLTF.

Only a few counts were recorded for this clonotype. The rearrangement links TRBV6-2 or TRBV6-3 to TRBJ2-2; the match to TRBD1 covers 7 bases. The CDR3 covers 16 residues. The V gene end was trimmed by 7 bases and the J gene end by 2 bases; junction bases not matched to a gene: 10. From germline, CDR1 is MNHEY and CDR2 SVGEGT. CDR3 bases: TGTGCCAGCAACCCAGGACAGGAGGTTAACACCGGGGAGCTGTTTTTT. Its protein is CASNPGQEVNTGELFF.

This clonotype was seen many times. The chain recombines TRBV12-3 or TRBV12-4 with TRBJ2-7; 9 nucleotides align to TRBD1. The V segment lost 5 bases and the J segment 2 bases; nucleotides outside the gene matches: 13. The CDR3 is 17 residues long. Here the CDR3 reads CASSTGGQAQWAYEQYF. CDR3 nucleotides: TGTGCCAGCAGTACAGGGGGCCAGGCTCAGTGGGCCTACGAGCAGTACTTC.

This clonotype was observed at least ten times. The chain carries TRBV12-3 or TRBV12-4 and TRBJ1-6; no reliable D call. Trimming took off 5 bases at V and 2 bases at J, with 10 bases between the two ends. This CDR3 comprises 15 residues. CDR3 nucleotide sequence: TGTGCCAGCAGTCCCGGCGCAGCCTATAATTCACCCCTCCACTTT. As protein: CASSPGAAYNSPLHF.

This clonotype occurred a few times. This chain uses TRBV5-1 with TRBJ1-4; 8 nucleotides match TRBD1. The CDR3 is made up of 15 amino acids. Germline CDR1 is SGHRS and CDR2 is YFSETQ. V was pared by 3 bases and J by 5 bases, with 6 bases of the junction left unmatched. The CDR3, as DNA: TGCGCCAGCAGCTCGCCGGGACAGGCGAATGAAAAACTGTTTTTT. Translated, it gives CASSSPGQANEKLFF.

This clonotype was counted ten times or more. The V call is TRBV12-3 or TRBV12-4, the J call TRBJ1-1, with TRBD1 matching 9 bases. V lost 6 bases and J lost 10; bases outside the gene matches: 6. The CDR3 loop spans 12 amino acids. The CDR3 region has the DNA TGTGCCAGCAGGGACAGGGGCGAGCGAGCTTTCTTT. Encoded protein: CASRDRGERAFF.

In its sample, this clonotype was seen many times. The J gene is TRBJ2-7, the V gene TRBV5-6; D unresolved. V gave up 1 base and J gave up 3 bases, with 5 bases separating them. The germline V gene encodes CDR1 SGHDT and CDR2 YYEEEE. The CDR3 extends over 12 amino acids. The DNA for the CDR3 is TGTGCCAGCAGCTTGAACTACTACGAGCAGTACTTC. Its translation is CASSLNYYEQYF.

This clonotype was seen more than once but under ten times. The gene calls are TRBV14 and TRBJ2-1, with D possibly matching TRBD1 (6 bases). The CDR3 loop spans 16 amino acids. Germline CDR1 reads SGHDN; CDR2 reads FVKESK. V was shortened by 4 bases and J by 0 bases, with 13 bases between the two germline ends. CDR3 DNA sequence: TGTGCCAGCAGCCCACGACAGGTTAGCTCCTACAATGAGCAGTTCTTC. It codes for CASSPRQVSSYNEQFF.